This T cell receptor (beta chain) was identified during a study of shared T cell receptors in the human thymus. The assay was immunoSEQ multiplex PCR, and TCRdb's table has in-frame clones only and misses some. This table has some 660,000 clones, around 87% appearing once. The same specimen was also included in a second study, on human thymus T cells. According to that study: Healthy Finnish infants undergoing corrective surgery for congenital heart defects were the donors.

The sequence derives from a boy less than two years old with a congenital heart defect. The source material was thymocytes.

The DNA for the CDR3 is TGTGCCAGCAGCCTTACACCGGGACAGGGTGACGAGCAGTACTTC. Protein sequence: CASSLTPGQGDEQYF. The chain has TRBV7-8 and TRBJ2-7; 9 bases map to TRBD1. V shed 5 bases, J shed 5 bases, and the junction held 10 bases outside the gene matches. Germline V gives CDR1 SGHVS, CDR2 FQNEAQ. CDR3 size: 15 residues.